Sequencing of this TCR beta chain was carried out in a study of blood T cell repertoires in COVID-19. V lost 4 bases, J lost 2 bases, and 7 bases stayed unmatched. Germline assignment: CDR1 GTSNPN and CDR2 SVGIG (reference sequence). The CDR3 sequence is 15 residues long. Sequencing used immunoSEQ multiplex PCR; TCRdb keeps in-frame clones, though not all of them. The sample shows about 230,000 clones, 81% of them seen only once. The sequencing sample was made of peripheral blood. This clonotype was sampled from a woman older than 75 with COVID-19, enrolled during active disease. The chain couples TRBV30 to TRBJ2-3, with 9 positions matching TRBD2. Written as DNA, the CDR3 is TGTGCCTGGACCCAGACTAGCGGTTTCACAGATACGCAGTATTTT. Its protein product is CAWTQTSGFTDTQYF.